A single sample gave rise to the 15 T cell receptor beta chains below, sequenced in a study of cytomegalovirus exposure and HLA in healthy donors. TCRdb keeps only in-frame clones here, not all; method: immunoSEQ multiplex PCR. Here the sample spans 100,000 to 150,000 clones, about 90% being singletons. The sequenced sample was PBMCs. The receptors were gathered from a man under 40 in good health and CMV-seronegative.

This clone showed up just a few times. The chain has TRBV6-5 and TRBJ1-2; D is unresolved. Trimming took off 4 bases at V and 2 bases at J, with 8 bases between the two ends. Germline assignment: CDR1 MNHEY and CDR2 SVGAGI. This CDR3 contains 13 residues. The CDR3 loop reads CASSSDWNYGYTF. The CDR3 nucleotides read TGTGCCAGCAGTTCCGACTGGAACTATGGCTACACCTTC.

The chain carries TRBV7-9 and TRBJ1-3; 9 bases fit TRBD1. The germline gives CDR1 SEHNR, CDR2 FQNEAQ (reference sequence). The trim removed 4 bases at V and 0 bases at J, leaving 13 bases unmatched. The CDR3 spans 19 residues. CDR3 in amino acids: CASSSRDRVDTGSGNTIYF. CDR3 sequence (DNA): TGTGCCAGCAGCTCCCGGGACAGGGTCGATACTGGCTCTGGAAACACCATATATTTT. The full variable domain, its missing parts supplied by reference TRBV7-9 and TRBJ1-3, is DTGVSQNPRHKITKRGQNVTFRCDPISEHNRLYWYRQTLGQGPEFLTYFQNEAQLEKSRLLSDRFSAERPKGSFSTLEIQRTEQGDSAMYLCASSSRDRVDTGSGNTIYFGEGSWLTVV.

This clone appeared a few times. The V gene is TRBV2, the J gene TRBJ2-2; D may be TRBD1 (5 bases). Trimming shortened V by 6 bases and J by 7 bases, and 12 bases separated the two germline ends. This CDR3 comprises 13 residues. Looked up from germline, CDR1 is SNHLY and CDR2 is FYNNEI. CDR3 DNA: TGTGCCAGCAGGGGGCAGGGCATCGGGGAGCTGTTTTTT. This sequence encodes CASRGQGIGELFF.

The chain recombines TRBV4-1 with TRBJ2-7; maybe TRBD1 (6 bases). The ends were cut back, 4 bases at V and 3 bases at J, with 19 bases in the middle. Looked up from germline, CDR1 is MGHRA and CDR2 is YSYEKL. This CDR3 is built from 16 residues. CDR3 amino acids: CASSPRHPTGHYEQYF. The CDR3 DNA reads as TGCGCCAGCAGCCCCCGCCATCCGACAGGACACTACGAGCAGTACTTC.

The chain has TRBV18 and TRBJ2-7; D is undetermined. Trimming pared 6 bases from V and 6 bases from J, leaving 15 bases between. The germline gives CDR1 KGHSH, CDR2 LQKENI. The CDR3 runs 13 residues. This CDR3 is CASSQATVPEQYF. The DNA for the CDR3 is TGTGCCAGCTCCCAAGCTACAGTCCCCGAGCAGTACTTC.

The chain is built from TRBV5-8 and TRBJ1-4; D gene uncertain. V lost 0 bases to trimming and J lost 6 bases, with 12 bases between them. Per the germline V gene, CDR1 is SGHTS and CDR2 is YDEGEE. The CDR3 extends over 15 amino acids. The CDR3 region has the DNA TGTGCCAGCAGCTTGGTGGAGGGTTGGGATGAAAAACTGTTTTTT. Translation gives CASSLVEGWDEKLFF.

The chain has TRBV18 and TRBJ2-1, with 11 bases identical to TRBD2. The CDR3 sequence is 16 residues long. Germline assignment: CDR1 KGHSH and CDR2 LQKENI. V shed 2 bases, J shed 4 bases, and the junction held 4 bases outside the gene matches. In nucleotides, the CDR3 is TGTGCCAGCTCACCATCACTAGCGGGGGCGTACAATGAGCAGTTCTTC. Translation gives CASSPSLAGAYNEQFF.

This clone occurred a few times. The chain is built from TRBV7-9 and TRBJ2-3; 8 nucleotides match TRBD1. Germline V gene data show CDR1 as SEHNR and CDR2 as FQNEAQ (reference sequence). Trimming at V came to 1 base and at J to 2 bases, leaving 2 bases not matched to a gene. The CDR3 contains 15 residues. CDR3 sequence (DNA): TGTGCCAGCAGCTTAGGACAGGGGCACACAGATACGCAGTATTTT. It encodes CASSLGQGHTDTQYF.

The genes are TRBV4-2 and TRBJ1-6; 10 nucleotides align to TRBD1. The CDR3 covers 19 residues. Germline values: CDR1 LGHNA, CDR2 YNFKEQ. The V gene end was trimmed by 1 base and the J gene end by 8 bases; junction bases not matched to a gene: 14. The CDR3 region is CASSQVEGKRGTGDSPLHF. CDR3 coding DNA: TGTGCCAGCAGCCAAGTTGAGGGGAAACGAGGGACAGGGGATTCACCCCTCCACTTT.

This clone was recorded only once. The genes are TRBV4-3 and TRBJ2-1; possible D gene TRBD1, 5 bases. In germline, CDR1 is LGHNA, CDR2 YSLEER. V dropped 2 bases and J dropped 0 bases, with 8 bases sitting between them. The CDR3 is 15 residues long. CDR3: CASSQTGSSYNEQFF. For the CDR3, the DNA is TGCGCCAGCAGCCAAACAGGAAGCTCCTACAATGAGCAGTTCTTC.

V is TRBV15 and J is TRBJ2-1; D remains unclear. CDR1 LNHNV and CDR2 YYDKDF come from the germline V gene (reference sequence). The CDR3 extends over 12 amino acids. V lost 0 bases to trimming and J lost 6 bases, with 3 bases between them. The CDR3 bases are TGTGCCACCAGCAGAGACAGCAATGAGCAGTTCTTC. It codes for CATSRDSNEQFF.

The chain carries TRBV28 and TRBJ2-2; TRBD1 agrees at 7 bases. CDR3 length: 18 amino acids. J gave up 0 bases and V 2 bases, and 9 bases lay outside the gene matches. The germline gives CDR1 MDHEN, CDR2 SYDVKM. The CDR3 nucleotides read TGTGCCAGCAGTTTAATCGGTTTTGGGACAGCGAACACCGGGGAGCTGTTTTTT. Amino acid sequence: CASSLIGFGTANTGELFF.

The chain couples TRBV5-1 to TRBJ2-6; D is possibly TRBD1 (6 bases). This CDR3 has 18 residues. The germline V gene has CDR1 SGHRS and CDR2 YFSETQ. Deletions cut 0 bases from V and 2 bases from J, with 15 bases between. Written as DNA, the CDR3 is TGCGCCAGCAGCTTGGCGAACAGGGTCATCCCTGGGGCCAACGTCCTGACTTTC. Protein sequence: CASSLANRVIPGANVLTF.

This clone was seen a single time. At one of its ends the junction is not consistent with the germline gene, which may arise from a read error. The gene calls are TRBV5-8 and TRBJ2-3; 7 bases agree with TRBD1. The germline V gene has CDR1 SGHTS and CDR2 YDEGEE. This CDR3 has 11 amino acids. The CDR3, as DNA: TGTGCCAGCAGCTCTACAGGGGCTCATCGTTTT. This codes for CASSSTGAHRF.

This clone occurred once. The chain joins TRBV28 to TRBJ1-5; a weak D match, TRBD1 (5 bases). Germline V gives CDR1 MDHEN, CDR2 SYDVKM. V was pared by 3 bases and J by 6 bases, with 9 bases between. The CDR3 runs 13 residues. The chain's CDR3 is CASSLTQGQPQHF. CDR3 nucleotide sequence: TGTGCCAGCAGTTTGACCCAGGGTCAGCCCCAGCATTTT.